These T cell receptor beta chains were read from a single sample in a study of radiotherapy plus CTLA-4 blockade in lung cancer. Some clones are missing from TCRdb's copy, which holds only in-frame ones; the method was immunoSEQ multiplex PCR. Of about 66,000 clones in the sample, under 85% were seen once. The sample consisted of peripheral blood, taken from a patient treated with radiotherapy plus ipilimumab. These receptors were collected from a human donor with non-small cell lung cancer who had a partial response to radiotherapy plus ipilimumab. Each CDR3 is given with its conserved first and last residue. D genes are given only for firm matches. Clone size is stated in some rows and not others, as once, few, many or a class when expanded.

NA NA TRBJ2-1 TRBV6-6 TGTGCCAGCAGGTCGACCGGACTCAGCTCCTACAATGAGCAGTTCTTC CASRSTGLSSYNEQFF
NA TRBD1 TRBJ2-7 TRBV7-3 TGTGCCAGCAGCTTAGCACCCCCCGGGACAGGCCTACCCTACGAGCAGTACTTC CASSLAPPGTGLPYEQYF
NA NA TRBJ1-4 TRBV28 TGTGCCAGCAGTTTAATGGGGGCGGGAGATGAAAAACTGTTTTTT CASSLMGAGDEKLFF
NA TRBD1 TRBJ1-1 TRBV29-1 TGCAGCGTCTCTTTATTGGGACAGGTGAACACTGAAGCTTTCTTT CSVSLLGQVNTEAFF
once TRBD1 TRBJ1-2 TRBV5-4 TGTGCCAGCAGCCCGGGACAGGGAAGAGGCTATGGCTACACCTTC CASSPGQGRGYGYTF
NA TRBD2 TRBJ2-7 TRBV15 TGTGCCACCTCGACTAGCCTTGTCCACGAGCAGTACTTC CATSTSLVHEQYF
NA NA TRBJ1-5 TRBV30 TGTGCCTGGAGGAACAGGGATAGCAATCAGCCCCAGCATTTT CAWRNRDSNQPQHF
NA TRBD1 TRBJ1-2 TRBV4-1 TGCGCCAGCAGCCAGGAGAGACAGGGAGGTCGTTTCTATGGCTACACCTTC CASSQERQGGRFYGYTF
NA TRBD1 TRBJ2-3 TRBV10-3 TGTGCCATCCAAGAATCGGGACAGGGCACAGATACGCAGTATTTT CAIQESGQGTDTQYF
NA TRBD2 TRBJ2-1 TRBV2 TGTGCCAGCAGTGTAGTAGCGGGGCCATACAATGAGCAGTTCTTC CASSVVAGPYNEQFF
NA NA TRBJ2-7 TRBV7-9 TGTGCCAGCAGCTCCGATCAGATTGGCTACTTC CASSSDQIGYF
NA NA TRBJ2-2 TRBV19 TGTGCCAGTAGTATCAACAGTAACACCGGGGAGCTGTTTTTT CASSINSNTGELFF
NA NA TRBJ2-7 TRBV27 TGTGCCAGCAGTTTATCAGGGGCGGAGGAGCAGTACTTC CASSLSGAEEQYF
NA TRBD2 TRBJ2-3 TRBV5-1 TGCGCCAGCAGCCCGGGACTAGCGGTCCCCGATACGCAGTATTTT CASSPGLAVPDTQYF
NA NA TRBJ2-4 TRBV28 TGTGCCAGCAGTTTCCGAGCCAATCAGTACTTC CASSFRANQYF
few NA TRBJ2-7 TRBV5-6 TGTGCCAGCAGGCGGGACGCCGAAGAGCAGTACTTC CASRRDAEEQYF
NA NA TRBJ2-3 TRBV4-1 TGCGCCAGCAGCTTCCGACTGCCTAGCACAGATACGCAGTATTTT CASSFRLPSTDTQYF
NA TRBD2 TRBJ2-1 TRBV7-3 TGTGCCAGCAGCTCAACTAGCGGGCCGGGGTACAATGAGCAGTTCTTC CASSSTSGPGYNEQFF
NA NA TRBJ1-1 TRBV4-2 TGTGCCAGCAGTCAAGATCTTTCCACTGAAGCTTTCTTT CASSQDLSTEAFF
NA TRBD1 TRBJ1-1 TRBV12-5 TGTGCTAGTGGTTTGACCCAGGGGGGAAAGACTGAAGCTTTCTTT CASGLTQGGKTEAFF
NA NA TRBJ2-7 TRBV29-1 TGCAGCGTCAATCGAGGCTACGAGCAGTACTTC CSVNRGYEQYF
NA TRBD1 TRBJ1-2 TRBV27 TGTGCCAGCAGTTTATGGGGACAGTTGGAGTCGACTGGCTACACCTTC CASSLWGQLESTGYTF
NA NA TRBJ1-1 TRBV5-1 TGCGCCAGCAGCTTGGAGACCTCGAAGACAGGCACTGAAGCTTTCTTT CASSLETSKTGTEAFF
NA NA TRBJ2-5 TRBV6-5 TGTGCCAGCAGTTCTACGGGGGAGACCCAGTACTTC CASSSTGETQYF
NA NA TRBJ2-7 TRBV19 TGTGCCAGTAGTCCTGGGGGCAGGAAACCCTACGAGCAGTACTTC CASSPGGRKPYEQYF
NA TRBD2 TRBJ2-2 TRBV27 TGTGCCAGCAGTAGACGGACTAGCAGTTATCCACCGAACACCGGGGAGCTGTTTTTT CASSRRTSSYPPNTGELFF
NA TRBD2 TRBJ2-7 TRBV28 TGTGCCAGCACCGGGGGACTAGCGGGAGGGCGGTACGAGCAGTACTTC CASTGGLAGGRYEQYF
NA TRBD2 TRBJ2-3 TRBV2 TGTGCCAGCAGTGGGACTAGCGGGAGGGCCGGAAGTGCTACGCAGTATTTT CASSGTSGRAGSATQYF
NA NA TRBJ1-3 TRBV9 TGTGCCAGGCCCAGAGGGTTAGGAAACACCATATATTTT CARPRGLGNTIYF
NA TRBD1 TRBJ1-1 TRBV29-1 TGCAGCGTAAAGACAGGGGGCCCGCAGGGAAGAGCTTTCTTT CSVKTGGPQGRAFF
NA NA TRBJ2-7 TRBV19 TGTGCCAGTAGTATACACCAGACCTACGAGCAGTACTTC CASSIHQTYEQYF
NA NA TRBJ1-2 TRBV6-5 TGTGCCAGCAGACGAACAGATCTCTATGGCTACACCTTC CASRRTDLYGYTF
NA TRBD2 TRBJ2-3 TRBV2 TGTGCCAGCAAAGGGACTAGCGGGAGTCCAGATACGCAGTATTTT CASKGTSGSPDTQYF
NA TRBD2 TRBJ2-7 TRBV27 TGTGCCAGCAGTTTTCGTGCTAGCGGGACATACGAGCAGTACTTC CASSFRASGTYEQYF
NA NA TRBJ1-4 TRBV7-9 TGTGCCAGCAGCTTAGGAGGGTTGTATGAAAAACTGTTTTTT CASSLGGLYEKLFF
NA NA TRBJ2-5 TRBV2 TGTGCCAGCGGCCCCGTCCAAGAGACCCAGTACTTC CASGPVQETQYF
once NA TRBJ2-6 TRBV7-8 TGTGCCAGCAGCCCAGGGATCTCTGGGGCCAACGTCCTGACTTTC CASSPGISGANVLTF
NA TRBD2 TRBJ2-7 TRBV6-1 TGTGCCAGCAGTTTGGGACTATACTACGAGCAGTACTTC CASSLGLYYEQYF
NA NA TRBJ1-1 TRBV2 TGTGCCAGCAGGGCTGAATTGAACACTGAAGCTTTCTTT CASRAELNTEAFF
NA TRBD2 TRBJ2-7 TRBV7-7 TGTGCCAGCAGCCCGGGAGGGCTAATCCCCTACGAGCAGTACTTC CASSPGGLIPYEQYF
NA NA TRBJ1-1 TRBV19 TGTGCCAGTAGAGAGGGTCGGGGGGCCAACACTGAAGCTTTCTTT CASREGRGANTEAFF
NA NA TRBJ2-1 TRBV11-2 TGTGCCAGCAGCTTAACGAGGGACTGGCAGTTCTTC CASSLTRDWQFF
NA NA TRBJ1-2 TRBV11-2 TGTGCCAGCAGCTTGGGGCAATCGGGCTACACCTTC CASSLGQSGYTF
NA NA TRBJ2-3 TRBV19 TGTGCCACTGGTCTAGCCTCCCTCACAGATACGCAGTATTTT CATGLASLTDTQYF
NA NA TRBJ2-7 TRBV2 TGTGCCAGCAGAGACCGAGGCTACGAGCAGTACTTC CASRDRGYEQYF
NA NA TRBJ1-5 TRBV19 TGTGCCAGTAGTAATCCGGGGGGTGGCAATCAGCCCCAGCATTTT CASSNPGGGNQPQHF
NA NA TRBJ1-1 TRBV5-1 TGCGCCAGCAGCTTGGAACCCCTAAAGAACACTGAAGCTTTCTTT CASSLEPLKNTEAFF
NA NA TRBJ1-5 TRBV28 TGTGCCAGCAGTTTCTTTGGGGGGTCGAGCAATCAGCCCCAGCATTTT CASSFFGGSSNQPQHF